This TCR beta chain was sequenced during a study of prognosis after radiotherapy for stage I lung cancer. Details on this clonotype: The antigen remains unidentified.

Multiplex PCR in two rounds served to amplify TCR beta CDR3 from genomic DNA. Gene-specific TRBV and TRBJ primers were used in PCR round one. One entry per CDR3 protein results from TCRdb running MiXCR on the multiplex PCR reads. The table includes about 13,000 distinct CDR3 sequences, 43% detected once. Study results and limitations: Patients who had metastases reportedly showed TRBV and TRBJ gene usage that varied from that of patients who did not.

V was trimmed by 2 bases and J by 10 bases, leaving 15 bases between them. Germline CDR1 GTSNPN, CDR2 SVGIG (reference sequence). The CDR3 consists of 14 residues. The V call is TRBV30, the J call TRBJ1-6; D may be TRBD1 (5 bases). The clonotype was recovered from a donor at least 50 years old with non-small cell lung cancer. The source was PBMCs, collected before or after stereotactic body radiation therapy (not recorded which). CDR3 DNA sequence: TGTGCCTGGAGTACTGTTGGGGGAGTCTCACCCCTCCACTTT. Residues: CAWSTVGGVSPLHF.